The clone carrying this T cell receptor beta chain was counted many times. Unique molecular identifiers were incorporated during preparation of the TCRbeta library. MiXCR, applied by TCRdb to the PCR reads, yields one record per CDR3 protein. The data show roughly 590,000 distinct CDR3 sequences, with around 16% seen just once and 1.1% held by the top ten. These data come from a study of T-cell reconstitution after alpha-beta-depleted transplantation in children. Trimming removed 5 bases from V and 5 bases from J; junction bases left unmatched: 6. The germline CDR1 and CDR2 sequences are SQVTM and ANQGSEA. The CDR3 is 14 residues long.

This TCR was sampled from a human donor who donated a stem cell graft to a child with acute myeloid leukemia. This chain uses TRBV29-1 with TRBJ2-2, with 9 bases identical to TRBD1. Sequences were derived from PBMCs from the stem cell graft donor, sampled from the stem cell graft. The DNA of the CDR3 is TGCAGCGTTCGGCCGGGACAGGGTACCGGGGAGCTGTTTTTT. It yields the protein CSVRPGQGTGELFF.